This is a list of T cell receptor beta chains from one sample in a study of control samples from healthy donors and cancer patients. Assay: immunoSEQ multiplex PCR; the TCRdb copy retains only in-frame clones and omits some. The sample includes 100,000 to 150,000 clones, approximately 90% of them seen just once. The sequenced material came from blood. These receptors were obtained from a man aged 18 to 30 in good health. Each CDR3 is given with its conserved first and last residue. The order of the fields is V gene, J gene, D gene, clone size, CDR3 DNA, CDR3 protein. The D gene is left open where the match is weak. Size is omitted from some rows. Given values are once, few, many or a class for expanded clones.

v_call: TRBV5-1
j_call: TRBJ2-7
d_call: .
clone_size: .
cdr3_nt: TGCGCCAGCAGCTTGGAGTGGGGGCCTACTCACGAGCAGTACTTC
cdr3_aa: CASSLEWGPTHEQYF

v_call: TRBV11-2
j_call: TRBJ2-1
d_call: .
clone_size: .
cdr3_nt: TGTGCCAGCAGCACGGGACATGACCCTTCCTACAATGAGCAGTTCTTC
cdr3_aa: CASSTGHDPSYNEQFF

v_call: TRBV6-5
j_call: TRBJ1-1
d_call: TRBD1
clone_size: .
cdr3_nt: TGTGCCAGCAGTTACAACAGGGGCGCTGAAGCTTTCTTT
cdr3_aa: CASSYNRGAEAFF

v_call: TRBV7-2
j_call: TRBJ2-7
d_call: .
clone_size: .
cdr3_nt: TGTGCCAGCAGCCCAGACATCTCCTACGAGCAGTACTTC
cdr3_aa: CASSPDISYEQYF

v_call: TRBV7-9
j_call: TRBJ2-1
d_call: .
clone_size: .
cdr3_nt: TGTGCCAGCAGCTTAGGTCTGAATGAGCAGTTCTTC
cdr3_aa: CASSLGLNEQFF

v_call: TRBV30
j_call: TRBJ1-2
d_call: .
clone_size: .
cdr3_nt: TGTGCCTGGAGTATGGGACAAGCTAACTATGGCTACACCTTC
cdr3_aa: CAWSMGQANYGYTF

v_call: TRBV7-2
j_call: TRBJ2-7
d_call: .
clone_size: .
cdr3_nt: TGTGCCAGCAGCTACCGAGGAGGCAGCCTCTCCTACGAGCAGTACTTC
cdr3_aa: CASSYRGGSLSYEQYF

v_call: TRBV4-1
j_call: TRBJ1-5
d_call: .
clone_size: .
cdr3_nt: TGCGCCAGCAGCCAAGGGGCTCGGAATCAGCCCCAGCATTTT
cdr3_aa: CASSQGARNQPQHF

v_call: TRBV6-4
j_call: TRBJ2-6
d_call: .
clone_size: .
cdr3_nt: TGTGCCAGCAAAGTATTCTCTGGGGCCAACGTCCTGACTTTC
cdr3_aa: CASKVFSGANVLTF

v_call: TRBV7-6
j_call: TRBJ1-1
d_call: .
clone_size: once
cdr3_nt: TGTGCCAGCAGCTCGGGCCCGAACACTGAAGCTTTCTTT
cdr3_aa: CASSSGPNTEAFF

v_call: TRBV5-1
j_call: TRBJ1-1
d_call: .
clone_size: .
cdr3_nt: TGCGCCAGCAGCCCCGCTGGTGGTAACACTGAAGCTTTCTTT
cdr3_aa: CASSPAGGNTEAFF

v_call: TRBV10-3
j_call: TRBJ1-5
d_call: TRBD1
clone_size: .
cdr3_nt: TGTGCCATCAATGACAGGGGGCCGGAACAGCCCCAGCATTTT
cdr3_aa: CAINDRGPEQPQHF

v_call: TRBV10-1
j_call: TRBJ2-3
d_call: .
clone_size: .
cdr3_nt: TGCGCCAGCAGTGAAACGTCGGGATTAGTAACAGATACGCAGTATTTT
cdr3_aa: CASSETSGLVTDTQYF

v_call: TRBV6-1
j_call: TRBJ1-2
d_call: .
clone_size: .
cdr3_nt: TGTGCCAGCAGTGAAAGGGCAGGGAATGGCTACACCTTC
cdr3_aa: CASSERAGNGYTF

v_call: TRBV24-1
j_call: TRBJ2-4
d_call: .
clone_size: .
cdr3_nt: TGTGCCACCAGTGACCCGGGACAAAACATTCAGTACTTC
cdr3_aa: CATSDPGQNIQYF

v_call: TRBV30
j_call: TRBJ2-7
d_call: .
clone_size: .
cdr3_nt: TGTGCCTGGAGTCACGATTCGGGCGGACAAGGCTACGAGCAGTACTTC
cdr3_aa: CAWSHDSGGQGYEQYF

v_call: TRBV24-1
j_call: TRBJ2-2
d_call: TRBD1
clone_size: .
cdr3_nt: TGTGCCACCAGTGGCCCCTATAGTTCCGGGACAGGGATCGGTTCGAACACCGGGGAGCTGTTTTTT
cdr3_aa: CATSGPYSSGTGIGSNTGELFF

v_call: TRBV2
j_call: TRBJ1-3
d_call: .
clone_size: .
cdr3_nt: TGTGCCAGCAGTGATGAGACCCTCTCTGGAAACACCATATATTTT
cdr3_aa: CASSDETLSGNTIYF

v_call: TRBV19
j_call: TRBJ1-5
d_call: TRBD1
clone_size: .
cdr3_nt: TGTGCCAGTAGGCCTCAGGGGCAGGGGGCAGGTCAGCCCCAGCATTTT
cdr3_aa: CASRPQGQGAGQPQHF

v_call: TRBV6-1
j_call: TRBJ2-7
d_call: .
clone_size: .
cdr3_nt: TGTGCCAGCAGTGAAGCCCCCCAGCTCCTCGAGCAGTACTTC
cdr3_aa: CASSEAPQLLEQYF

v_call: TRBV15
j_call: TRBJ2-5
d_call: TRBD2
clone_size: .
cdr3_nt: TGTGCCACCAGCGGGACTAGCGGGGGAGAGACCCAGTACTTC
cdr3_aa: CATSGTSGGETQYF

v_call: TRBV18
j_call: TRBJ1-1
d_call: .
clone_size: .
cdr3_nt: TGTGCCAGCTCACCACCGAACAGAGGGAACACTGAAGCTTTCTTT
cdr3_aa: CASSPPNRGNTEAFF